The clone carrying this TCR beta chain was detected ten times or more. A TCRbeta library incorporating unique molecular identifiers was prepared. TCRdb processed the PCR reads anew with MiXCR; each CDR3 protein has one entry. The sample carries 490,000 or so distinct CDR3 sequences, over 9.5% recorded once. This entry comes from a study of T-cell reconstitution after alpha-beta-depleted transplantation in children. This CDR3 spans 15 amino acids. CDR1 SGHRS and CDR2 YFSETQ come from the germline V gene. V was clipped by 3 bases and J by 2 bases; unmatched bases: 8. This clonotype was sampled from a child aged 2-15 years with inherited bone marrow failure, due to receive a stem cell transplant. The V gene is TRBV5-1, the J gene TRBJ2-7, with 7 bases lining up with TRBD1. The sample here was PBMCs, taken before TCRalphabeta/CD19-depleted stem cell transplant. The CDR3 sequence is CASSWATGQAYEQYF. In DNA form, the CDR3 reads TGCGCCAGCAGCTGGGCGACAGGGCAGGCCTACGAGCAGTACTTC.